This TCR beta chain was sequenced in a study of shared clonotypes between healthy human individuals. Overall study: Aged between 18 and 49, the donors were two women and three men. Findings and limits, study-wide: Inspection by rarefaction showed sorted-subset sequencing to be incomplete despite large depth.

The CDR3 sequence is 13 residues long. Germline V gene lookup returns CDR1 MNHEY and CDR2 SVGAGI. Trimming stripped 10 bases from V and 0 bases from J, with 12 bases between. As regards this clone: Antigen specificity is unknown.

The CD4+ fraction was divided into a CD45RA+ naive subset and a CD45RA-negative memory subset. Sequencing was performed with immunoSEQ multiplex PCR; in TCRdb, only in-frame clones are kept and a portion is missing. The sample contains approximately 1.4 million clones, 95% to 99% of which appear only once. The sample taken for sequencing was naive CD4+ T cells sorted from blood. Subset in this sample: CD45RA+ positively selected. This chain uses TRBV6-5 with TRBJ1-2; no reliable D call. This receptor was identified in a man aged 30-40 years in good health. The CDR3 bases are TGTGCCACCCAGCCGGAGCCTAACTATGGCTACACCTTC. It encodes CATQPEPNYGYTF.